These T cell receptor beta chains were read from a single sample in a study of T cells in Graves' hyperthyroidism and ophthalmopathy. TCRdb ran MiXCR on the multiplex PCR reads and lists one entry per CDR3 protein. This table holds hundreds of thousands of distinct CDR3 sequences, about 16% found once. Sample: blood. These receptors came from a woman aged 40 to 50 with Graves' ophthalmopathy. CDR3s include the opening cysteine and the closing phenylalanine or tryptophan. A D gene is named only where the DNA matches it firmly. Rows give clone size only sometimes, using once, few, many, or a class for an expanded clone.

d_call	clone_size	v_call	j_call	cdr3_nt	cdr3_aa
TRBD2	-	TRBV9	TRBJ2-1	TGTGCCAGCAGCCCGACTAGCGGGAGCATTGAGCAGTTCTTC	CASSPTSGSIEQFF
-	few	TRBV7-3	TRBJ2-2	TGTGCCAGCAGCCCGTCCCAGCTGAACACCGGGGAGCTGTTTTTT	CASSPSQLNTGELFF
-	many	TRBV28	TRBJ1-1	TGTGCCAGCAGTTCAGGGCAGGGAGCAGGGAACACTGAAGCTTTCTTT	CASSSGQGAGNTEAFF
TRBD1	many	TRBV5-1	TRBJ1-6	TGCGCCAGCAGGGAGACAGGGGCCATTTATAATTCACCCCTCCACTTT	CASRETGAIYNSPLHF
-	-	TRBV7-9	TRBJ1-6	TGTGCCAGCAGCCTGACGAGCTCCTATAATTCACCCCTCCACTTT	CASSLTSSYNSPLHF
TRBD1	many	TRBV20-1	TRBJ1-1	TGCAGTGCAGGGACAGCCATGAACACTGAAGCTTTCTTT	CSAGTAMNTEAFF
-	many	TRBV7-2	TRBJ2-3	TGTGCCAGCAGCAAAATGGGGGGGCGCACAGATACGCAGTATTTT	CASSKMGGRTDTQYF
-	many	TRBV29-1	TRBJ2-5	TGCAGCGTTGAAGGGCAGTCCCAAGAGACCCAGTACTTC	CSVEGQSQETQYF
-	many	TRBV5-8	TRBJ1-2	TGTGCCAGCAGCTTCAGGCGCCCCTCCGTCTATGGCTACACCTTC	CASSFRRPSVYGYTF
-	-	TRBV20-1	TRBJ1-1	TGCAGTGCTAGAGATGTAATCCAGTTGAACACTGAAGCTTTCTTT	CSARDVIQLNTEAFF
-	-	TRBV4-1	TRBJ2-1	TGCGCCAGCAGCCAAGAGGTCGTGGCAGGCAATGAGCAGTTCTTC	CASSQEVVAGNEQFF
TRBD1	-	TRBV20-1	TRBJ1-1	TGCAGTCCTACAGGGGGCAGGGCTGAAGCTTTCTTT	CSPTGGRAEAFF
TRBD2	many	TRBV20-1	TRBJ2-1	TGCAGTGCTAGAGATAGCGGGGGATTGGGTGAGCAGTTCTTC	CSARDSGGLGEQFF
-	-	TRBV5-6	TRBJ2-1	TGTGCCAGCACCCTAACAGACAATGAGCAGTTCTTC	CASTLTDNEQFF